The T cell receptor (beta chain) described here comes from a study of CD8 T cells in ankylosing spondylitis. Study-level findings and limits: The study identified a TCR beta motif of under ten highly homologous variants that appeared characteristic of ankylosing spondylitis blood. Reportedly, significant enrichment of disease-linked clones occurred in matched ankylosing spondylitis synovial fluid.

This clonotype was observed at least ten times. Its antigen remains unknown. TCRdb called the 5' RACE reads again in MiXCR, with one record for every CDR3 protein. The sample lists under 150,000 distinct CDR3 sequences; approximately 9.9% were seen once. The sample comprised blood, either unsorted or a sorted T cell fraction (not recorded which). This clonotype was sampled from a male donor with ankylosing spondylitis or in good health (not recorded which).

CDR3 bases: TGCGCCAGCAGCCAAAACCGGGGAGGGGGATACACTGAAGCTTTCTTT. This sequence encodes CASSQNRGGGYTEAFF. J is TRBJ1-1 and V is TRBV4-3; TRBD1 might be the D (6 bases). Germline V gives CDR1 LGHNA, CDR2 YSLEER. V lost 2 bases, J lost 3 bases, and 16 bases lay in between. CDR3 length: 16 amino acids.